Listed below are T cell receptor beta chains from one sample, sequenced in a study of blood T cells in healthy people across ages. From the 5' RACE reads, TCRdb called clonotypes with MiXCR, one entry per CDR3 protein. This sample has about 1.6 million distinct CDR3 sequences, with about 31% found just once. The sequenced sample was blood. Receptor source: a young woman in good health. Both conserved end residues are part of each CDR3. A D gene is named only where the DNA matches it firmly. A row's size may be missing; if present it is once, few, many or a size class.

abundance: few
len: 15
j_gene: TRBJ2-6
v_gene: TRBV10-3
d_gene: TRBD1
CDR3nt: TGTGCCATTGGGACAGGGGGGTCTGGGGCCAACGTCCTGACTTTC
CDR3aa: CAIGTGGSGANVLTF

abundance: few
len: 15
j_gene: TRBJ2-7
v_gene: TRBV7-2
d_gene: -
CDR3nt: TGTGCCAGCAGCTCCCCCCCGAAGCGAGTCTACGAGCAGTACTTC
CDR3aa: CASSSPPKRVYEQYF

abundance: -
len: 12
j_gene: TRBJ1-1
v_gene: TRBV3-1
d_gene: -
CDR3nt: TGTGCCAGCAGCCAAGACGGCAGGGAAGCTTTCTTT
CDR3aa: CASSQDGREAFF

abundance: -
len: 14
j_gene: TRBJ2-7
v_gene: TRBV6-6
d_gene: TRBD2
CDR3nt: TGTGCCAGCAGCTCGGGACTAACCTCCTACGAGCAGTACTTC
CDR3aa: CASSSGLTSYEQYF

abundance: few
len: 18
j_gene: TRBJ1-5
v_gene: TRBV4-1
d_gene: TRBD1
CDR3nt: TGCGCCAGCAGCCAAGAGCCGGACAGGGGTGGGAGCAATCAGCCCCAGCATTTT
CDR3aa: CASSQEPDRGGSNQPQHF

abundance: -
len: 16
j_gene: TRBJ2-1
v_gene: TRBV10-3
d_gene: -
CDR3nt: TGTGCCATCAGTGGGTCGGTCATGGACTCCTACAATGAGCAGTTCTTC
CDR3aa: CAISGSVMDSYNEQFF

abundance: few
len: 13
j_gene: TRBJ1-2
v_gene: TRBV29-1
d_gene: -
CDR3nt: TGCAGCGCTAGGGACGGAGCTAACTATGGCTACACCTTC
CDR3aa: CSARDGANYGYTF

abundance: -
len: 13
j_gene: TRBJ1-6
v_gene: TRBV20-1
d_gene: -
CDR3nt: TGCAGTGCTAGAGAGCAGGGGTATTCACCCCTCCACTTT
CDR3aa: CSAREQGYSPLHF

abundance: -
len: 15
j_gene: TRBJ2-1
v_gene: TRBV19
d_gene: -
CDR3nt: TGTGCCAGTAGTATAGTACTAGCCTCCTACAACGAGCAGTTCTTC
CDR3aa: CASSIVLASYNEQFF

abundance: -
len: 17
j_gene: TRBJ2-3
v_gene: TRBV9
d_gene: -
CDR3nt: TGTGCCAGCAGCCCCAAGCCGGGGGAAGGAATCACAGATACGCAGTATTTT
CDR3aa: CASSPKPGEGITDTQYF

abundance: many
len: 14
j_gene: TRBJ2-5
v_gene: TRBV29-1
d_gene: TRBD1
CDR3nt: TGCAGCGTTGCGGACAGGGAATATCAAGAGACCCAGTACTTC
CDR3aa: CSVADREYQETQYF

abundance: few
len: 16
j_gene: TRBJ2-5
v_gene: TRBV6-6
d_gene: TRBD2
CDR3nt: TGTGCCAGCAGTTACGGACTAGCGGGAGGGGCAGAGACCCAGTACTTC
CDR3aa: CASSYGLAGGAETQYF

abundance: -
len: 14
j_gene: TRBJ1-4
v_gene: TRBV7-6
d_gene: TRBD1
CDR3nt: TGTGCCAGCAGCTCGACAGGGTTAGAAGGAAAACTGTTTTTT
CDR3aa: CASSSTGLEGKLFF

abundance: -
len: 14
j_gene: TRBJ1-4
v_gene: TRBV12-3/TRBV12-4
d_gene: -
CDR3nt: TGTGCCAGCAGTTTCCAGGGCCATAATGAAAAACTGTTTTTT
CDR3aa: CASSFQGHNEKLFF

abundance: many
len: 13
j_gene: TRBJ1-2
v_gene: TRBV29-1
d_gene: -
CDR3nt: TGCAGCGTTGAGCACCGGGGAGTCTATGGCTACACCTTC
CDR3aa: CSVEHRGVYGYTF

abundance: few
len: 16
j_gene: TRBJ2-1
v_gene: TRBV28
d_gene: TRBD2
CDR3nt: TGTGCCAGCAGTTTGCGGCGACTAGCGGATTACAATGAGCAGTTCTTC
CDR3aa: CASSLRRLADYNEQFF

abundance: many
len: 11
j_gene: TRBJ2-1
v_gene: TRBV29-1
d_gene: -
CDR3nt: TGCAGCGCTGAAGGGGGGAATGAGCAGTTCTTC
CDR3aa: CSAEGGNEQFF

abundance: -
len: 14
j_gene: TRBJ2-4
v_gene: TRBV14
d_gene: TRBD1
CDR3nt: TGTGCCAGCAGCAGGGACAGGTGGGTCTCCGGGCAGTACTTC
CDR3aa: CASSRDRWVSGQYF

abundance: -
len: 15
j_gene: TRBJ2-4
v_gene: TRBV20-1
d_gene: TRBD1
CDR3nt: TGCAGTGCTGGGGACAGGGAAGAGGCCAAAAACATTCAGTACTTC
CDR3aa: CSAGDREEAKNIQYF

abundance: many
len: 15
j_gene: TRBJ2-5
v_gene: TRBV29-1
d_gene: TRBD1
CDR3nt: TGCAGCGTTGTTCCCGCAGGGGGCACCCAAGAGACCCAGTACTTC
CDR3aa: CSVVPAGGTQETQYF

abundance: few
len: 13
j_gene: TRBJ2-7
v_gene: TRBV20-1
d_gene: -
CDR3nt: TGCAGTGCTAACCCGCTTAGTTTGGACGAGCAGTACTTC
CDR3aa: CSANPLSLDEQYF

abundance: -
len: 15
j_gene: TRBJ2-7
v_gene: TRBV4-1
d_gene: TRBD1
CDR3nt: TGCGCCAGCAGCCAACTTCGCAGGGGGCCCTACGAGCAGTACTTC
CDR3aa: CASSQLRRGPYEQYF

abundance: once
len: 15
j_gene: TRBJ2-3
v_gene: TRBV7-2
d_gene: -
CDR3nt: TGTGCCGGCAGCCAACCCTGGGGGCTAGAAGATACGCAGTATTTT
CDR3aa: CAGSQPWGLEDTQYF

abundance: -
len: 15
j_gene: TRBJ1-5
v_gene: TRBV28
d_gene: TRBD1
CDR3nt: TGTGCCAGCACCTTTAGGGACAGGGGACTTCAGCCCCAGCATTTT
CDR3aa: CASTFRDRGLQPQHF

abundance: -
len: 14
j_gene: TRBJ2-5
v_gene: TRBV6-5
d_gene: -
CDR3nt: TGTGCCAGCAGTTACAGCCGGACACAAGAGACCCAGTACTTC
CDR3aa: CASSYSRTQETQYF

abundance: -
len: 16
j_gene: TRBJ2-7
v_gene: TRBV7-2
d_gene: TRBD2
CDR3nt: TGTGCCAGCAGCTTAGTAAGGACTAGCGGTTACTACGAGCAGTACTTC
CDR3aa: CASSLVRTSGYYEQYF

abundance: -
len: 14
j_gene: TRBJ1-5
v_gene: TRBV29-1
d_gene: -
CDR3nt: TGCAGCGTTGTAGTTGGGAATAGCAATCAGCCCCAGCATTTT
CDR3aa: CSVVVGNSNQPQHF

abundance: -
len: 11
j_gene: TRBJ1-1
v_gene: TRBV14
d_gene: -
CDR3nt: TGTGCCAGCAGTGAAAGGGGGATGGCTTTCTTT
CDR3aa: CASSERGMAFF

abundance: -
len: 12
j_gene: TRBJ2-3
v_gene: TRBV12-3/TRBV12-4
d_gene: -
CDR3nt: TGTGCCAGCACCCTCGGAACAGATACGCAGTATTTT
CDR3aa: CASTLGTDTQYF

abundance: -
len: 15
j_gene: TRBJ2-7
v_gene: TRBV18
d_gene: TRBD2
CDR3nt: TGTGCCAGCTCACCACCGGGGCGGGGGGGCCTCGAGCAGTACTTC
CDR3aa: CASSPPGRGGLEQYF

abundance: once
len: 15
j_gene: TRBJ1-2
v_gene: TRBV7-6
d_gene: -
CDR3nt: TGTGCCAGCAGCCAACTCCCTAAGGGGTCCGATGGCTACACCTTC
CDR3aa: CASSQLPKGSDGYTF

abundance: few
len: 16
j_gene: TRBJ2-7
v_gene: TRBV21-1
d_gene: -
CDR3nt: TGTGCCAGCAGCGAGCCTAATAACAGGGGAACCTACGAGCAGTACTTC
CDR3aa: CASSEPNNRGTYEQYF

abundance: few
len: 17
j_gene: TRBJ2-3
v_gene: TRBV9
d_gene: TRBD1
CDR3nt: TGTGCCAGCAGCGCATCCGGGACAGGGGCGAGCACAGATACGCAGTATTTT
CDR3aa: CASSASGTGASTDTQYF

abundance: -
len: 16
j_gene: TRBJ1-1
v_gene: TRBV20-1
d_gene: TRBD1
CDR3nt: TGCAGTGCTAGAGATCCCCCAGGGGGTGAGGGCACTGAAGCTTTCTTT
CDR3aa: CSARDPPGGEGTEAFF

abundance: few
len: 14
j_gene: TRBJ1-2
v_gene: TRBV10-3
d_gene: TRBD1
CDR3nt: TGTGCCATCAGTGCCGGGACAGGGGACTATGGCTACACCTTC
CDR3aa: CAISAGTGDYGYTF

abundance: -
len: 15
j_gene: TRBJ2-7
v_gene: TRBV27
d_gene: -
CDR3nt: TGTGCCAGCGCCCTCCGGGGGGCCCAAACCTACGAGCAGTACTTC
CDR3aa: CASALRGAQTYEQYF

abundance: -
len: 15
j_gene: TRBJ1-2
v_gene: TRBV25-1
d_gene: TRBD1
CDR3nt: TGTGCCAGCAGTGGGCTGACAGGGGCCCTCTATGGCTACACCTTC
CDR3aa: CASSGLTGALYGYTF

abundance: -
len: 13
j_gene: TRBJ2-1
v_gene: TRBV27
d_gene: -
CDR3nt: TGTGCCAGCAGTCCACCTTCATTAAATGAGCAGTTCTTC
CDR3aa: CASSPPSLNEQFF

abundance: -
len: 14
j_gene: TRBJ1-2
v_gene: TRBV4-1
d_gene: -
CDR3nt: TGCGCCAGCAGCCAAGAAGCGCGCTTCTATGGCTACACCTTC
CDR3aa: CASSQEARFYGYTF

abundance: few
len: 14
j_gene: TRBJ2-1
v_gene: TRBV20-1
d_gene: -
CDR3nt: TGCAGTGCCCCGGAGGCGCGTTGGCGGAATGAGCAGTTCTTC
CDR3aa: CSAPEARWRNEQFF